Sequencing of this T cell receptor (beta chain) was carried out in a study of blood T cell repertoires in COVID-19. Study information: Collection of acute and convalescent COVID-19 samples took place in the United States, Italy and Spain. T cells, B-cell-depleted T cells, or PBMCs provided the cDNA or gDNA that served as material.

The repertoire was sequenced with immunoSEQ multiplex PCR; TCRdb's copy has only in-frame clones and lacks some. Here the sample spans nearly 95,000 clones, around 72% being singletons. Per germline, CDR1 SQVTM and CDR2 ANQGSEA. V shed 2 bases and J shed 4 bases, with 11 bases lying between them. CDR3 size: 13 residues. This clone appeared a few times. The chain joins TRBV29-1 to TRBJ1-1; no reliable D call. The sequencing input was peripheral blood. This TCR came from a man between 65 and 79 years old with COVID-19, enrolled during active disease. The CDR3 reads CSVEQAMGTEAFF. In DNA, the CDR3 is TGCAGCGTTGAACAGGCCATGGGCACTGAAGCTTTCTTT.